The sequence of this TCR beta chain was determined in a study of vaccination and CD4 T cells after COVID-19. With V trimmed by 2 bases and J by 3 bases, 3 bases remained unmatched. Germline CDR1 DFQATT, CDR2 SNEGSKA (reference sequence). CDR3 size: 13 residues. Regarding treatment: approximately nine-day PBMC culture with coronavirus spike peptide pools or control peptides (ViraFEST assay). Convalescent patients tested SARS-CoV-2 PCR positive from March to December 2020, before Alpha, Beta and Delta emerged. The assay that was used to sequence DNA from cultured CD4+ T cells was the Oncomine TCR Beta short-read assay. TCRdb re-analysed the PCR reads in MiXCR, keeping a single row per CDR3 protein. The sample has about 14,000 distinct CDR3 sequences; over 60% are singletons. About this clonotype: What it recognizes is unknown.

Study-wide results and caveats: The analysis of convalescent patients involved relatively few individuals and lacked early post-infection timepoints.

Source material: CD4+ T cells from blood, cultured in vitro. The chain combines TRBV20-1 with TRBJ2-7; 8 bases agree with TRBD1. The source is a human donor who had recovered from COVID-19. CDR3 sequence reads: CSARIGTGYEQYF. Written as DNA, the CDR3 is TGCAGTGCTAGAATCGGGACAGGCTACGAGCAGTACTTC.